This T cell receptor (beta chain) emerged from a study of early T cells in non-severe SARS-CoV-2 infection. Study-level information: Chains were not paired, and sequencing was done on bulk RNA from unsorted whole blood. Study-wide points: Private and CD4 specificities were missed by VDJdb matching, skewed to anti-spike CD8.

This clonotype was found many times. Its antigen is undetermined. The V gene lost 5 bases and the J gene lost 3 bases, with 13 bases spanning the gap. This CDR3 has 14 amino acids. The germline CDR1 and CDR2 sequences are MDHEN and SYDVKM. The protocol attached unique molecular identifiers to individual cDNA molecules. TCRdb analysed the 5' RACE reads with MiXCR anew, one entry per CDR3 protein. The sample lists about 76,000 distinct CDR3 sequences; around a sixth were seen once. The sequence was collected from an adult who was a healthcare worker with PCR-confirmed SARS-CoV-2 infection or an uninfected control (not recorded which). The sequencing sample was made of whole blood. The chain joins TRBV28 to TRBJ2-5; a possible D gene is TRBD2 (5 bases). The CDR3 region is CASSALGPEETQYF. The CDR3, as DNA: TGTGCCAGCAGTGCACTAGGGCCTGAAGAGACCCAGTACTTC.